The present TCR beta chain was sequenced within a study of T cell responses to AZD1222 COVID-19 vaccine (TCRdb year 2021). The study in broad terms: AZD1222 recipients given second doses at about 4 weeks or at about 12 weeks were pooled, since spike-specific TCR depth and breadth were not found to differ between the two schedules. Enrollment into the trials was organized by age into subgroups of 18-55, 56-69 and 70-plus years, and those subgroups contained approximately 160, 26 and 62 TCR-sequenced participants, respectively. A total of 230 to 250 trial participants underwent TCR sequencing, of whom about 210 received two doses of AZD1222 and 26 received two doses of the MenACWY control vaccine.

In regard to this clone: Its antigen remains unidentified. One base away there is no much larger clone; base qualities are not given.

Results the study describes overall, beyond this receptor: Because no day 14 peak-response samples were available, repertoires were characterized only after the peak T cell response. CD4 TCRs associated with the vaccine covered the entire spike protein, and the dominant responses were in regions 160-218 and 743-854. Spike-specific TCR breadth and depth rose significantly after two AZD1222 doses compared with day 0 and with MenACWY recipients. Participants were mostly white British and included more females than males, and it was suggested by the authors that clonal diversity may have been underestimated. Reportedly, almost half of the unique spike-specific TCRs recognized epitopes lying outside the regions that are mutated in the B.1.351 and B.1.1.7 variants. In the small 56-69-year group, the increase in depth fell short of significance, most likely because of low power. Conclusions about previously exposed vaccinees were limited because only six AZD1222 recipients were SARS-CoV-2 seropositive at baseline.

Including the terminal cysteine and phenylalanine, the CDR3 comprises 15 residues. Kept here is only the CDR3 DNA, which spans 45 bases and is read in frame from base 1. V ends up 5 bases short and J 4 bases short, with an unmatched junction base count of 6. The germline V gene (reference sequence) specifies SEHNR as CDR1 and FQNEAQ as CDR2. The meaning of the sample's time point label: baseline before first vaccination. Samples from vaccinated people were obtained from the UK trials COV001 and COV002, which included a single-blind randomized controlled phase 2/3 trial of AZD1222 (ChAdOx1 nCoV-19) in healthy adults. Trial participant PBMC samples were collected at day 0 and day 28 after the second dose for TCRbeta chain sequencing. The CDR3 regions of human TCRbeta chains were analyzed by immunosequencing. From the authors' description of their analysis: TCRs in the repertoires were compared against a reference library of SARS-CoV-2-specific TCRs that had been generated with the MIRA antigen-specificity platform. Breadth was defined as the fraction of unique TCRs that were SARS-CoV-2-associated, and depth was defined as the fraction of total T cells that were SARS-CoV-2-associated. Each spike-specific TCR was assigned to its reactive spike region and to a CD4 or CD8 class using the MIRA data. Log10-transformed breadth and depth values were compared by one-way ANOVA with Sidak's multiple comparisons tests. TCRdb carries this immuneACCESS record with in-frame sequences only. Its versions omit some clonotypes, under half of them owing to an unresolved V gene in the studies checked, with the rest unexplained. That table supplies the V and J calls and clone size; D and trimming were determined from the DNA. Present in this sample are fewer than 180,000 clones, roughly 94% of which were seen just once. The ten largest make up over 1% of the sample.

The chain uses TRBV7-9 and TRBJ2-2; 8 central bases correspond to TRBD1. The TCR originated in an adult in good health. The source was peripheral blood, collected on day 0 of AZD1222 vaccination. The CDR3 loop reads CASSPGTGFTGELFF. DNA sequence: TGTGCCAGCAGCCCAGGGACAGGCTTCACCGGGGAGCTGTTTTTT.